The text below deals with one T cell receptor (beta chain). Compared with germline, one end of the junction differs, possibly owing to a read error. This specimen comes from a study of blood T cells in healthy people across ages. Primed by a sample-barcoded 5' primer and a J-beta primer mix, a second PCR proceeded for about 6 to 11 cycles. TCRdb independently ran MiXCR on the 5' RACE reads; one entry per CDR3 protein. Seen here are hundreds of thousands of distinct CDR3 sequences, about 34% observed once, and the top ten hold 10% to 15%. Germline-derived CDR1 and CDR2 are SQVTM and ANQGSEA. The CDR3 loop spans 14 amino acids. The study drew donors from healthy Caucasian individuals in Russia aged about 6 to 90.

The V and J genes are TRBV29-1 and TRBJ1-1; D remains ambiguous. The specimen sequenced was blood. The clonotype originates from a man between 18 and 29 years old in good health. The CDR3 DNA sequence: TGCAGCGTTGAACGCCCCTACATGAACACTGGAGCTTTCTTT. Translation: CSVERPYMNTGAFF.